This T cell receptor beta chain was found in a study of metastatic and nonmetastatic thyroid tumors. Study-level information: A comparison of repertoires was made across blood and tumor or nodule tissue from malignant and benign thyroid patients. Study-level findings and limits: Across blood and tumor, TCR beta diversity in malignant thyroid tumors was reportedly significantly higher than in benign nodules.

Note on this clone: The antigen is unknown.

This CDR3 has 15 residues. The ends lost 7 bases at V and 5 bases at J; junction bases unmatched: 10. Germline CDR1 and CDR2: MNHNS and SASEGT. In the original analysis: Variation in CDR3 across clinicopathological groups served as the basis for constructing a distant-metastasis classifier in papillary thyroid cancer. TCRdb reanalyzed the PCR reads with MiXCR. It is TCRdb's table, rather than the study itself, that gives the V and J calls and clone size. The sample holds about 82,000 clones, 9.5% to 15% seen once. Each patient came to thyroid surgery without any prior treatment (of any kind). The V call is TRBV6-1, the J call TRBJ2-7; 11 nucleotides match TRBD2. The specimen sequenced was tumor tissue. The TCR sequence derives from a female donor with papillary thyroid cancer or a benign thyroid nodule (not recorded which). Some clones in this sample may be carry-over from other donors' samples. The CDR3 is CASTLAGGNRDEQYF. For the CDR3, the DNA is TGTGCCAGCACGCTAGCGGGAGGTAACCGTGACGAGCAGTACTTC.